The table lists the clone carrying this T cell receptor (beta chain) with a few counts. Reverse transcription of roughly 0.5 to 1 ug RNA was carried out with random hexamers. Coverage of TCR beta CDR3 amplification by immunoSEQ multiplex PCR extended to 54 Vbeta and 13 Jbeta. TCRdb independently ran MiXCR on the immunoSEQ multiplex PCR reads; one entry per CDR3 protein. In the table there are about 280,000 distinct CDR3 sequences, roughly 84% of which are singletons. This entry comes from a study of CD8 T cells in Susac syndrome. The junction had 5 bases not matched to a gene; V was cut back by 0 bases and J by 9 bases. The CDR3 is 15 residues long. CDR1 and CDR2 from the germline V gene are SGHRS and YFSETQ. TCR beta was sequenced from blood CD8+ and CD4+ T cells. Relapsing-remitting disease, either stable or active, was present in the multiple sclerosis controls, who were treatment-naive patients. In contrast to the negatively isolated CD8+ and CD4+ T cells, TEMRA cells were FACS-enriched.

The clonotype comes from a human donor with multiple sclerosis. Material for sequencing was CD8+ T cells from PBMCs. The V call is TRBV5-1, the J call TRBJ2-1, with TRBD1 matching 11 bases. CDR3 in amino acids: CASSLEGTGGLEQFF. The CDR3 coding sequence is TGCGCCAGCAGCTTGGAGGGGACAGGGGGTCTTGAGCAGTTCTTC.